This TCR beta chain was recorded in a study of cytomegalovirus exposure and HLA in healthy donors listed by TCRdb under 2017. Regarding the complete study: An earlier analysis of 587 of the donors reported 276 Gb of sequence data and roughly 120 million unique TCR beta sequences obtained from some 170 million T cells. Among the approximately 400 genotyped donors, around 79% belonged to the genetic ancestry cluster associated with self-reported Caucasian donors. Genome-wide SNP genotypes for about three fifths of the roughly 670 donors were used in a later genetic analysis, which treated that subset as a discovery cohort. Roughly 5 DR-DQ haplotypes were treated as single units for association and clustering because of strong linkage in the cohort. Every discovery cohort repertoire had been produced on one sequencing platform. HLA typing covered class I and class II loci at four-digit resolution. An earlier analysis of nearly 600 of the donors applied high-throughput TCR beta sequencing to assess whether each TCR beta V gene segment acted as functional or pseudogenic. The study aimed to test whether signatures of past pathogen exposure could be identified by cataloging public T cell receptors. An early release covering 550 to 650 HLA-typed donors comprised about 320 gigabases of sequencing data and roughly 86 million unique TCR sequences. The study profiled the T cell repertoires of hundreds of subjects by immunosequencing and related them to cytomegalovirus serostatus. A later analysis re-examined previously published TCR beta repertoires from more than 600 donors and added high-resolution HLA genotyping to investigate patterns of TCR occurrence. Along with the roughly 670-subject first cohort, a separate validation cohort of around 120 different subjects was used. The study combined high-throughput TCR immunosequencing, statistical association of individual TCRs with disease status, and machine learning to predict cytomegalovirus infection status. Rather than using new phenotypic data, the later analysis identified candidate immune exposures from TCR beta sequences and from how often those sequences occurred across donors. Donor age, sex, ethnicity and CMV serostatus were collected together with the repertoire data. Among about 390 genotyped donors of the cohort, an average of 235,054 unique TCR beta nucleotide sequences were sequenced per donor, roughly 18% of them non-productive. Typing coverage varied by locus: roughly 629-640 donors for A, B, C, DRB1 and DQB1; approximately 500 for DQA1; 600 to 610 for DPA1; around 450 for DPB1. Beyond this particular receptor, the publication reports: In both the original and validation cohorts, the classifier was reported to diagnose cytomegalovirus status with high specificity and sensitivity. Assigning TCR associations to individual alleles was difficult when HLA alleles, especially DR and DQ, strongly co-occurred. Broadly in line with IMGT annotations, most TCR beta V segments showed up in productive rearrangements about 87% or about 30% of the time in an earlier analysis of around 550 of the donors. Specific HLA alleles were associated with 15,000 to 20,000 TCR beta sequences at a false discovery rate of 0.05 in a later analysis. In a later analysis, several top co-occurrence clusters were reported to appear linked to parvovirus B19, influenza, CMV and Epstein-Barr virus. This cohort had only TCR beta chains sequenced, and the lack of alpha or paired-chain data limited which features could be detected. A later analysis found that HLA-associated TCR beta chains were more clonally expanded and had lower generation probabilities than equally common non-associated chains. A group of highly shared sequence variants was considered likely to be a technical artifact of the sequencing pipeline. CMV serostatus was the only immune exposure information available for the cohort. According to a later analysis, TCR association rates differed among HLA loci, with DRB1 alleles showing the most associated TCRs and HLA-C alleles showing the fewest. The presence/absence analyses assumed that sequencing depth was roughly uniform across donors, and that assumption may not be true. Because some donors lacked HLA typing at each locus, the association tests relied only on the typed subset. A further reported finding was that TCR beta sequences accurately predicted the HLA-A and HLA-B alleles for most subjects in the first cohort. The study gave a list of some 150 TCR beta chains associated with cytomegalovirus. The authors suggested that the approach could potentially be extended to other disease states and immunological phenotypes. Most TCR sequences were observed very rarely across donors, whereas some public TCRs were present in many individuals. Some IMGT-functional V segments, including TRBV6-2 and TRBV6-3, could not be distinguished by the 87-base-pair reads and were therefore excluded. Three of the identified cytomegalovirus-associated TCR beta chains were confirmed in vitro to be specific for cytomegalovirus antigens. Because counts were too low, roughly 18 rarely observed V segments, including chromosome 9 orphons, were left out of the earlier analysis of some 640 of the donors. In a later genetic analysis, fewer N-insertions in productive TCRs were reported among donors in an Asian-associated ancestry cluster than the approximately 670-donor mean. Most CMV-associated TCR beta chains appeared to be HLA-restricted in a later analysis, and the HLA associations seemed to be driven largely by CMV exposure. An association between a missense DCLRE1C variant and V-gene and J-gene trimming of TCR beta chains was found in a later genetic analysis and replicated in an independent cohort. Correlated functional status among segregating V segments might reflect linkage disequilibrium, but an unknown experimental factor could not be ruled out.

The cohort consisted of hundreds of healthy bone marrow donors. At the time of sampling, all cohort members were nominally healthy, though unrecorded immune exposures were likely present. The donor was CMV seronegative and belonged to the group of 320 or so seronegative cohort members. A peripheral blood sample was provided by each donor, and peripheral blood mononuclear cells were used for TCR beta sequencing. Genomic DNA extraction from the blood cell samples was performed with the Qiagen DNeasy Blood Extraction Kit. On this clone itself: It lacks a known antigen. Base qualities were left out, and no much larger clone turns up one base away.

The receptor library was made with the immunoSEQ multiplex PCR assay. For the multiplex PCR, a mixture combining 60 forward primers for TCR Vbeta segments and 13 reverse primers for TCR Jbeta segments was used. The CDR3 region of rearranged TCR beta genes was amplified from genomic DNA with a multiplex PCR assay. The Illumina HiSeq System was used to sequence the amplified TCR beta libraries as 87-base-pair reads. The published analysis was carried out like this. In a later analysis, around 80 million unique TCR beta chains were counted across the roughly 610 repertoires, and approximately 11 million of these chains were shared by at least two donors. Raw reads were error-corrected and collapsed into unique sequences by a nearest-neighbor algorithm in which closely related sequences were merged to remove PCR and sequencing errors. Alignment of CDR3 sequences to IMGT reference sequences was used to assign V, D and J gene segments. Each retained sequence needed at least a six-nucleotide match to both a V gene segment and a J gene segment. A rearrangement counted as productive if the CDR3 had no stop codons and remained in frame with V and J, and every other rearrangement counted as non-productive. Following IMGT convention, CDR3 was defined as the stretch from the second conserved V-encoded cysteine up to the conserved J-encoded phenylalanine. The earlier analysis of about 590 of the donors excluded sequences that lacked an unambiguous match to a single V gene segment. In an earlier analysis of 450 to 700 of the donors, V segments were called functional above 56.7% productive rearrangements and were called segregating when the between-donor standard deviation exceeded 5%. A statistical classification framework was built for diagnosing cytomegalovirus status from the catalog of TCR beta chain sequences. In a later analysis, V and J genes were assigned by comparing TCR nucleotide sequences against IMGT/GENE-DB human TR gene sequences. A later analysis assigned CDR3 sequences and most-parsimonious VDJ recombination scenarios with the TCRdist pipeline. In a later analysis, every TCR beta chain was defined by the combination of its CDR3 amino acid sequence and its V-gene family, and reads without a unique V-gene family were dropped. A later analysis removed roughly 590 highly shared, low-generation-probability nucleotide sequences to deal with suspected cross-contamination and a sequencing artifact. A later analysis calculated a clonal expansion index for each public chain from normalized within-repertoire ranks of inferred template counts. In a later analysis, generation probabilities were computed using a VDJ recombination model fitted to out-of-frame rearrangements, and the results were checked against IGoR. Hypergeometric tests were used in a later analysis to score TCR-TCR, TCR-HLA and TCR-CMV co-occurrence, with a repertoire-size bias correction applied to the TCR pairs. In a later analysis, false discovery rates were estimated by permuting HLA or CMV assignments 20 times. In a later analysis, co-occurring TCRs were grouped using DBSCAN, with TCRdist sequence similarity added in when clustering inside HLA-allele-positive subsets. Repertoires with fewer than 30,000 or more than 120,000 public chains, plus five repertoires with anomalous nucleotide sharing, were excluded from co-occurrence clustering. The table was pulled from immuneACCESS by TCRdb, which kept in-frame rearrangements only. Such tables lose some clones; where checked, under half of the loss comes from unresolved V genes, and the rest has no known cause. The V and J calls and clone size were taken over from that table, and D and trimming were inferred from the DNA. Here the sample has about 140,000 clones; 78% occur a single time. The top ten clones comprise over 2.5% of the sample.

CDR3 length: 15 amino acids, cysteine to phenylalanine. Of all the DNA, just the CDR3 is kept, 45 bases in frame from base 1. The germline V gene specifies SGHAT as CDR1 and FQNNGV as CDR2. Trimming leaves V shorter by 5 bases and J shorter by 5 bases, with the junction holding 7 bases beyond the gene matches. The clonotype comes from a male donor in good health and CMV-seronegative. Recombination linked TRBV11-2 to TRBJ1-5, with 9 bases matching TRBD1. Material for sequencing was PBMCs. The nucleotide sequence is TGTGCCAGCAGCCCCGAAGGACAGGGGTATCAGCCCCAGCATTTT. This codes for CASSPEGQGYQPQHF.